This section outlines one T cell receptor beta chain sequence together with its context. Its matching antigen is unknown. The record originates from a study of cytomegalovirus exposure and HLA in healthy donors. Overall study findings and caveats: The authors listed about 170 TCR beta chains as cytomegalovirus-associated. In an earlier analysis, in some 500 donors, most V segments appeared productive either ~87% or ~30% of the time. Trimming of TCR beta V- and J-genes showed a link, identified in a later analysis, to a missense DCLRE1C variant.

PCR used 60 Vbeta primers and 13 Jbeta primers. Assay: immunoSEQ multiplex PCR; the TCRdb copy retains only in-frame clones and omits some. The sample comprises 90,000 to 150,000 clones, around 70% of which are singletons, and over 3.5% rests with the top ten. Germline CDR1 reads LGHNA; CDR2 reads YSLEER. V dropped 4 bases and J dropped 8 bases, with 14 bases sitting between them. This CDR3 contains 13 residues. The V and J genes are TRBV4-3 and TRBJ1-2, with TRBD1 as a possible D gene (5 bases). The TCR originated in a woman in her forties in good health and CMV-seronegative. Input material: PBMCs. As DNA, the CDR3 is TGCGCCAGCAGCCCGGGCGGGGCACGCGGCTACACCTTC. It yields the protein CASSPGGARGYTF.